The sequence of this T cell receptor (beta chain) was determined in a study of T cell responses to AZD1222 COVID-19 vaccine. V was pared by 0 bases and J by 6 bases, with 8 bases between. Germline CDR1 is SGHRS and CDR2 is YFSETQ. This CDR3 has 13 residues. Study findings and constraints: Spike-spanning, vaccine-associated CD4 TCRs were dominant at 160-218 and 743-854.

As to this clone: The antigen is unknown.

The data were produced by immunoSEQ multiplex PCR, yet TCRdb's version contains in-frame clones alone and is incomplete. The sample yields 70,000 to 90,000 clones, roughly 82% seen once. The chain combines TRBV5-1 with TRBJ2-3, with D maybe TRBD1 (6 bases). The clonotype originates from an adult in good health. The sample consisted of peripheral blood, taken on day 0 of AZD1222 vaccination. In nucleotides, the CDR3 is TGCGCCAGCAGCTTGGACAGGGCGGATACGCAGTATTTT. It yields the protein CASSLDRADTQYF. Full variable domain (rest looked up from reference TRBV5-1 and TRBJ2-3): KAGVTQTPRYLIKTRGQQVTLSCSPISGHRSVSWYQQTPGQGLQFLFEYFSETQRNKGNFPGRFSGRQFSNSRSEMNVSTLELGDSALYLCASSLDRADTQYFGPGTRLTVL.